The 27 T cell receptor beta chains below all came from one sample that was sequenced in a study of cytomegalovirus exposure and HLA in healthy donors. Vbeta (60) and Jbeta (13) primers were used in the PCR. TCRdb keeps only in-frame clones here, not all; method: immunoSEQ multiplex PCR. The data hold fewer than 150,000 clones, with around 85% observed a single time. Sequencing input: PBMCs. These receptors all stem from a woman aged 25 to 39 in good health and CMV-seropositive.

The chain links TRBV6-4 to TRBJ1-1; a possible D gene is TRBD1 (5 bases). Germline V gene data show CDR1 as MRHNA and CDR2 as SNTAGT. V lost 11 bases and J 3 bases, leaving 13 bases between the germline ends. The CDR3 contains 12 residues. The CDR3 protein is CAVPQGDTEAFF. The CDR3 DNA reads as TGTGCCGTCCCCCAAGGGGACACTGAAGCTTTCTTT.

This clone was detected a few times. The chain joins TRBV7-4 to TRBJ1-5, with D perhaps TRBD1 (5 bases). CDR3 length equals 14 residues. CDR1 is SGHVT, CDR2 SQSDAQ, per germline. V shed 1 base and J shed 4 bases, with 8 bases lying between them. The DNA for the CDR3 is TGTGCCAGCAGCTTAGGCGGGGGGAATCAGCCCCAGCATTTT. Translation: CASSLGGGNQPQHF.

The V and J genes are TRBV7-6 and TRBJ1-1; weak D call: TRBD1 (5 bases). The CDR3 has 15 amino acids. Germline loops: CDR1 SGHVS, CDR2 FNYEAQ. V lost 1 base and J 2 bases, leaving 11 bases between the germline ends. For the CDR3, the DNA is TGTGCCAGCAGCTTAGTTGGGGGGGTTAACACTGAAGCTTTCTTT. Residues: CASSLVGGVNTEAFF.

The chain employs TRBV5-1 and TRBJ1-2; 7 positions match TRBD1. The junction had 6 bases not matched to a gene; V was cut back by 4 bases and J by 6 bases. This CDR3 comprises 13 residues. The germline gives CDR1 SGHRS, CDR2 YFSETQ. CDR3 DNA: TGCGCCAGCAGCACCCCCACAGGGGATGGCTACACCTTC. This codes for CASSTPTGDGYTF. The full variable domain, its missing parts supplied by reference TRBV5-1 and TRBJ1-2, is KAGVTQTPRYLIKTRGQQVTLSCSPISGHRSVSWYQQTPGQGLQFLFEYFSETQRNKGNFPGRFSGRQFSNSRSEMNVSTLELGDSALYLCASSTPTGDGYTFGSGTRLTVV.

The CDR3 loop is CAWSAIGGTYEQYF. CDR3 nucleotides: TGTGCCTGGAGTGCGATCGGGGGGACCTACGAGCAGTACTTC. The chain uses TRBV30 and TRBJ2-7; 7 positions match TRBD2. This CDR3 comprises 14 residues. The germline V gene has CDR1 GTSNPN and CDR2 SVGIG (reference sequence). Trimming took 1 base from V and 2 from J; bases not matched to a gene: 5.

The rearrangement links TRBV6-5 to TRBJ2-7; 7 bases are a match to TRBD2. The CDR3 runs 15 residues. CDR1 is MNHEY and CDR2 is SVGAGI in the germline V gene. Losses at the gene ends were 0 bases for V and 2 bases for J; bases not matched to a gene: 4. This CDR3 reads CASSYSPGGTYEQYF. DNA of the CDR3: TGTGCCAGCAGTTACTCCCCGGGGGGTACCTACGAGCAGTACTTC.

This chain connects TRBV5-1 to TRBJ2-7, with a weak D call TRBD1 (6 bases). Trimming shortened V by 0 bases and J by 3 bases, and 10 bases separated the two germline ends. The length of the CDR3 is 14 residues. Germline CDR1 and CDR2: SGHRS and YFSETQ. The CDR3 coding sequence is TGCGCCAGCAGCTTGGAGGGACACGGCTACGAGCAGTACTTC. Translated: CASSLEGHGYEQYF. The variable domain in full, with the rest retrieved from reference TRBV5-1 and TRBJ2-7, is KAGVTQTPRYLIKTRGQQVTLSCSPISGHRSVSWYQQTPGQGLQFLFEYFSETQRNKGNFPGRFSGRQFSNSRSEMNVSTLELGDSALYLCASSLEGHGYEQYFGPGTRLTVT.

The chain joins TRBV6-7 to TRBJ2-3; 10 bases line up with TRBD1. TRBV6-7 is an open reading frame whose function is uncertain. The CDR3 spans 14 residues. V was pared by 5 bases and J by 6 bases, with 5 bases of the junction left unmatched. The DNA for the CDR3 is TGTGCCAGCAGTCTCCGGGACAGGGGCGATACGCAGTATTTT. Its translation: CASSLRDRGDTQYF.

This chain links TRBV5-1 with TRBJ1-2, with 8 bases aligning to TRBD1. The germline V gene encodes CDR1 SGHRS and CDR2 YFSETQ. This CDR3 has 14 amino acids. Trimming took 4 bases from V and 7 from J; bases not matched to a gene: 9. The CDR3 nucleotides are TGCGCCAGCAGCCCGAGGGACAGGATGTTTGGCTACACCTTC. Residues: CASSPRDRMFGYTF.

This chain links TRBV5-4 with TRBJ2-4; 7 bases line up with TRBD2. J lost 1 base, V lost 3 bases, and 4 bases had no gene match. The germline gives CDR1 SGHNT, CDR2 YYREEE (reference sequence). The CDR3 is 15 residues long. DNA of the CDR3: TGTGCCAGCAGCTCCCGGGAGGTGGCCAAAAACATTCAGTACTTC. Translated, it gives CASSSREVAKNIQYF.

This chain links TRBV28 with TRBJ1-1; D unclear. The CDR3 extends over 13 amino acids. Trimming removed 8 bases at V and 0 bases at J, with 10 bases between. Per germline, CDR1 MDHEN and CDR2 SYDVKM. CDR3 loop: CASLPNLNTEAFF. DNA for the CDR3: TGTGCCAGCTTACCTAATTTGAACACTGAAGCTTTCTTT. Together with reference TRBV28 and TRBJ1-1, the CDR3 gives the full variable domain: DVKVTQSSRYLVKRTGEKVFLECVQDMDHENMFWYRQDPGLGLRLIYFSYDVKMKEKGDIPEGYSVSREKKERFSLILESASTNQTSMYLCASLPNLNTEAFFGQGTRLTVV.

V is TRBV5-3 and J is TRBJ1-3; unclear D gene. TRBV5-3 is given ORF status, its function remaining uncertain. CDR3 size: 13 residues. Between the trimmed V and J ends, which lost 7 bases and 2 bases, there was a span of 10 bases. In DNA form, the CDR3 reads TGTGCCAGACCGCGGGCTCCTGGAAACACCATATATTTT. This encodes CARPRAPGNTIYF.

This clone was seen a few times. The chain is built from TRBV5-1 and TRBJ2-1, with TRBD1 identical over 8 bases. Germline assignment: CDR1 SGHRS and CDR2 YFSETQ. This CDR3 has 15 amino acids. Losses at the gene ends were 1 base for V and 5 bases for J; bases not matched to a gene: 5. This CDR3 reads CASSLPGTGHNEQFF. The CDR3 region has the DNA TGCGCCAGCAGCTTGCCAGGGACAGGCCACAATGAGCAGTTCTTC.

This clone was seen more than once but under ten times. This chain links TRBV2 with TRBJ1-3; perhaps TRBD1 as D (5 bases). Per the germline V gene, CDR1 is SNHLY and CDR2 is FYNNEI. CDR3 length: 13 residues. Between the trimmed V and J ends, which lost 6 bases and 6 bases, there was a span of 12 bases. Here the CDR3 reads CASSPGEVNTIYF. Here the CDR3 DNA reads TGTGCCAGCAGCCCGGGGGAGGTAAACACCATATATTTT. Drawing the rest from reference TRBV2 and TRBJ1-3, the complete variable domain is EPEVTQTPSHQVTQMGQEVILRCVPISNHLYFYWYRQILGQKVEFLVSFYNNEISEKSEIFDDQFSVERPDGSNFTLKIRSTKLEDSAMYFCASSPGEVNTIYFGEGSWLTVV.

This clone turned up a few times. This chain connects TRBV5-1 to TRBJ1-5, with TRBD1 matching over 7 bases. CDR3 size: 15 residues. J was trimmed by 2 bases and V by 1 base; bases with no gene match: 3. Germline V lookup: CDR1 SGHRS, CDR2 YFSETQ. CDR3 residues: CASSLTGVGNQPQHF. CDR3 nucleotide sequence: TGCGCCAGCAGCTTGACAGGGGTCGGCAATCAGCCCCAGCATTTT.

V gene TRBV9 combines with J gene TRBJ2-1; a possible D gene is TRBD1 (5 bases). V gave up 3 bases and J gave up 7 bases, with 5 bases separating them. Germline V CDR1 and CDR2: SGDLS, YYNGEE. The CDR3 spans 11 residues. The CDR3 loop reads CASSEGNEQFF. The CDR3 region has the DNA TGTGCCAGCAGCGAGGGGAATGAGCAGTTCTTC.

The rearrangement uses TRBV5-1 and TRBJ2-1, with 7 bases that match TRBD2. The ends lost 7 bases at V and 3 bases at J; junction bases unmatched: 7. The CDR3 is made up of 14 amino acids. Per the germline V gene, CDR1 is SGHRS and CDR2 is YFSETQ. The CDR3 is CASASGKDYNEQFF. DNA of the CDR3: TGCGCCAGCGCGAGCGGGAAGGACTACAATGAGCAGTTCTTC.

This clone was picked up one time. This chain uses TRBV10-3 with TRBJ2-5, with D tentatively TRBD1 (6 bases). The J call may be faulty, since TRBJ2-7 better matches the DNA end. There are 14 residues in the CDR3. The germline gives CDR1 ENHRY, CDR2 SYGVKD. The CDR3 reads CAISESGTSYEQYF. As DNA, the CDR3 is TGTGCCATCAGTGAGTCAGGGACAAGTTACGAGCAGTACTTC.

The rearrangement links TRBV6-5 to TRBJ1-1; D unclear. The CDR3 runs 13 residues. Deletions cut 6 bases from V and 3 bases from J, with 11 bases between. Germline values: CDR1 MNHEY, CDR2 SVGAGI. The CDR3 DNA reads as TGTGCCAGCAGAACAAGGGAGGACACTGAAGCTTTCTTT. Its protein product is CASRTREDTEAFF.

This chain connects TRBV30 to TRBJ1-1; 10 bases map to TRBD1. Looked up from germline, CDR1 is GTSNPN and CDR2 is SVGIG (reference sequence). This CDR3 contains 16 residues. The V gene end was trimmed by 2 bases and the J gene end by 5 bases; junction bases not matched to a gene: 11. The CDR3 is CAWSPAPGQGLTEAFF. The CDR3 bases are TGTGCCTGGAGTCCCGCCCCGGGACAGGGGTTGACTGAAGCTTTCTTT.

The chain joins TRBV5-1 to TRBJ1-1; 7 bases are shared with TRBD1. V shed 4 bases, J shed 4 bases, and the junction held 7 bases outside the gene matches. The CDR3 length is 14 residues. Germline CDR1 is SGHRS and CDR2 is YFSETQ. In DNA form, the CDR3 reads TGCGCCAGCAGCCTGACAGGGCCCGGCACTGAAGCTTTCTTT. Residues: CASSLTGPGTEAFF.

J is TRBJ1-1 and V is TRBV27; TRBD1 agrees at 9 bases. The CDR3 is 17 amino acids. Unmatched junction bases numbered 10, after V lost 5 bases and J lost 0 bases. Germline CDR1 reads MNHEY; CDR2 reads SMNVEV (reference sequence). The CDR3 region has the DNA TGTGCCAGCAGTAAAAGGACAGGGGTCGCTCTGAACACTGAAGCTTTCTTT. This sequence encodes CASSKRTGVALNTEAFF.

This clone appeared once. This chain links TRBV2 with TRBJ2-3; TRBD2 matches 12 bases. V trimming: 7 bases; J trimming: 3 bases; junction bases outside the gene matches: 8. CDR3 size: 16 residues. Germline CDR1 SNHLY, CDR2 FYNNEI. In nucleotides, the CDR3 is TGTGCCAGCATTTCCCTAGCGGGAGGGCGAACAGATACGCAGTATTTT. Translation: CASISLAGGRTDTQYF.

The chain combines TRBV5-6 with TRBJ2-1; 7 bases map to TRBD2. CDR1 and CDR2 (germline): SGHDT, YYEEEE. The CDR3 has 14 residues. The J segment lost 9 bases and the V segment lost 5 bases, leaving 11 bases of the junction unmatched. The CDR3 reads CASSRLAAAGEQFF. In nucleotides, the CDR3 is TGTGCCAGCAGTCGGCTAGCGGCGGCAGGTGAGCAGTTCTTC.

This chain links TRBV6-1 with TRBJ1-2; maybe TRBD1 (6 bases). CDR3 length: 17 residues. The germline gives CDR1 MNHNS, CDR2 SASEGT. V was shortened by 3 bases and J by 8 bases, with 25 bases between the two germline ends. CDR3 sequence reads: CASSDPWTAPLKGGYTF. CDR3 DNA: TGTGCCAGCAGTGACCCCTGGACAGCTCCACTAAAAGGGGGCTACACCTTC.

The rearrangement links TRBV6-1 to TRBJ2-6; D perhaps matches TRBD1 (5 bases). Per germline, CDR1 MNHNS and CDR2 SASEGT. V was cut by 2 bases and J by 2 bases, with 7 bases left in between. The CDR3 covers 15 residues. Here the CDR3 DNA reads TGTGCCAGCAGTGAAAAAGGGGCTGGGGCCAACGTCCTGACTTTC. Translation gives CASSEKGAGANVLTF.

V usage is TRBV28 and J usage is TRBJ1-1; 10 bases align to TRBD1. Germline V gene data show CDR1 as MDHEN and CDR2 as SYDVKM. Trimming took 6 bases from V and 6 from J; bases not matched to a gene: 10. CDR3 size: 15 residues. The CDR3 is CASRPTSGTGAEAFF. The CDR3 DNA reads as TGTGCCAGCAGGCCAACCTCCGGGACAGGGGCTGAAGCTTTCTTT.